The 2 T cell receptor beta chains given below trace back to one sample, sequenced in a study of blood T cell repertoires in COVID-19. The method was immunoSEQ multiplex PCR; TCRdb's version includes in-frame clones alone and lacks a portion of them. This sample has around 200,000 clones, with about 76% found just once. Sequencing was performed on peripheral blood. All receptors come from a woman aged 40 to 50 with COVID-19, enrolled during active disease.

V usage is TRBV14 and J usage is TRBJ1-2; D gene ambiguous. Trimming removed 0 bases from V and 5 bases from J, with 19 bases in between. Per germline, CDR1 SGHDN and CDR2 FVKESK. CDR3 size: 17 residues. CDR3: CASSQDRPGLSRYGYTF. CDR3 sequence (DNA): TGTGCCAGCAGCCAAGATCGACCAGGCTTATCCCGATATGGCTACACCTTC. The full variable domain, completed using reference TRBV14 and TRBJ1-2, is EAGVTQFPSHSVIEKGQTVTLRCDPISGHDNLYWYRRVMGKEIKFLLHFVKESKQDESGMPNNRFLAERTGGTYSTLKVQPAELEDSGVYFCASSQDRPGLSRYGYTFGSGTRLTVV.

The chain is built from TRBV5-8 and TRBJ1-3; 8 nucleotides match TRBD1. The ends lost 4 bases at V and 0 bases at J; junction bases unmatched: 18. This CDR3 comprises 20 residues. Germline CDR1 SGHTS, CDR2 YDEGEE. Here the CDR3 reads CASSQGGTGRVGFSGNTIYF. The CDR3 DNA is TGTGCCAGCAGCCAGGGGGGGACAGGTCGCGTGGGATTCTCTGGAAACACCATATATTTT. The whole variable domain, filled in from reference TRBV5-8 and TRBJ1-3, reads EAGVTQSPTHLIKTRGQQATLRCSPISGHTSVYWYQQALGLGLQFLLWYDEGEERNRGNFPPRFSGRQFPNYSSELNVNALELEDSALYLCASSQGGTGRVGFSGNTIYFGEGSWLTVV.